This passage covers 16 T cell receptor beta chains from one sample sequenced in a study of breast tumors, draining lymph nodes, adjacent tissues. TCRdb analysed the multiplex PCR reads with MiXCR anew, one entry per CDR3 protein. This sample has around 66,000 distinct CDR3 sequences, with less than 45% found just once. Sequencing used breast tumor tissue. The receptors shown here come from a female donor with breast cancer. Some clones in this sample may be carry-over from other donors' samples.

This clonotype was recorded many times. The rearrangement joins TRBV7-9 to TRBJ1-2, with 7 positions matching TRBD1. V lost 7 bases and J lost 4; bases outside the gene matches: 6. The CDR3 loop spans 13 amino acids. The germline V gene encodes CDR1 SEHNR and CDR2 FQNEAQ (reference sequence). The CDR3 loop is CASNLGQTYGYTF. CDR3 nucleotide sequence: TGTGCCAGCAACCTGGGACAGACCTATGGCTACACCTTC.

This clonotype was picked up many times. This rearrangement joins TRBV12-3 or TRBV12-4 to TRBJ2-3; no clear D gene. The CDR3 runs 13 residues. V was pared by 7 bases and J by 1 base, with 9 bases between. DNA of the CDR3: TGTGCCAGCACCAACCCCCGCACAGATACGCAGTATTTT. Its translation: CASTNPRTDTQYF.

This chain joins TRBV15 and TRBJ1-5; D remains unclear. CDR1 is LNHNV and CDR2 is YYDKDF in the germline V gene (reference sequence). This CDR3 is built from 15 residues. V was cut by 2 bases and J by 6 bases, with 14 bases left in between. CDR3 bases: TGTGCCACCAGCAGATCTAACGCTGAAGGTCAGCCCCAGCATTTT. Protein sequence: CATSRSNAEGQPQHF.

The chain recombines TRBV4-2 with TRBJ2-7; D might be TRBD2 (9 bases). The CDR3 spans 18 residues. Germline V gives CDR1 LGHNA, CDR2 YNFKEQ. The V end was cut by 5 bases, the J end by 1 base, with 24 bases between. The CDR3 nucleotides are TGTGCCAGCAGCAACAGGGGACAGGCGGGGGGGCCTTCCTACGAGCAGTACTTC. Protein product: CASSNRGQAGGPSYEQYF.

This clonotype was counted at least ten times. The rearrangement uses TRBV9 and TRBJ1-2; 8 nucleotides align to TRBD1. The CDR3 extends over 16 amino acids. Germline CDR1 and CDR2: SGDLS and YYNGEE. V lost 3 bases and J lost 2; bases outside the gene matches: 9. The CDR3 DNA reads as TGTGCCAGCAGCGATATAACGCGGACAGGGAACTATGGCTACACCTTC. Protein: CASSDITRTGNYGYTF.

This clonotype was seen at least ten times. The chain recombines TRBV29-1 with TRBJ2-7; 7 positions match TRBD1. CDR3 size: 13 residues. The V and J ends lost 4 bases and 4 bases, in that order; junction bases with no gene match: 7. In germline, CDR1 is SQVTM, CDR2 ANQGSEA. The CDR3 sequence: CSVVRQGIYEQYF. CDR3 DNA: TGCAGCGTTGTGAGACAGGGCATTTACGAGCAGTACTTC.

The chain couples TRBV19 to TRBJ1-2; no clear D gene. Germline lookup yields CDR1 LNHDA and CDR2 SQIVND (reference sequence). CDR3 size: 14 residues. V lost 6 bases and J 2 bases, leaving 13 bases between the germline ends. The CDR3: CASRPDETNYGYTF. The DNA for the CDR3 is TGTGCCAGTAGGCCCGACGAGACGAACTATGGCTACACCTTC. The variable domain in full, completed from reference TRBV19 and TRBJ1-2, reads DGGITQSPKYLFRKEGQNVTLSCEQNLNHDAMYWYRQDPGQGLRLIYYSQIVNDFQKGDIAEGYSVSREKKESFPLTVTSAQKNPTAFYLCASRPDETNYGYTFGSGTRLTVV.

This clonotype was observed at least ten times. The chain uses TRBV20-1 and TRBJ1-5; 7 bases map to TRBD1. Trimming at V came to 3 bases and at J to 2 bases, leaving 13 bases not matched to a gene. CDR3 length: 17 amino acids. CDR1 is DFQATT and CDR2 is SNEGSKA in the germline V gene (reference sequence). The CDR3 sequence is CSASRAGGGRGNQPQHF. The DNA for the CDR3 is TGCAGTGCTAGTAGGGCAGGGGGAGGTAGAGGCAATCAGCCCCAGCATTTT.

For this clonotype: A read error is likely, as this CDR3 ends without the conserved phenylalanine or tryptophan. This sequence joins TRBV4-2 and TRBJ1-3; D gene uncertain. The ends were cut back, 4 bases at V and 4 bases at J, with 14 bases in the middle. CDR1 LGHNA and CDR2 YNFKEQ come from the germline V gene. The CDR3 totals 15 residues. The CDR3 DNA reads TGTGCCAGCAGCCCCCCAACCGAGTGGGGAAACACCATATATCTT. Encoded protein: CASSPPTEWGNTIYL.

This clonotype showed up just a few times. A much larger clone sits a single nucleotide away, making a read error possible. In nucleotides, the CDR3 is TGTGCCAGCAGCCCTTACAATGAGCCGTTCTTC. Its translation: CASSPYNEPFF. The rearrangement joins TRBV11-2 to TRBJ2-1; D unclear. Germline V gene sequence: CDR1 SGHAT, CDR2 FQNNGV. The CDR3 covers 11 residues.

Regarding this clonotype: A clone one base away is much larger, so this may be a read error. The chain couples TRBV5-4 to TRBJ2-7; D unresolved. Between the trimmed V and J ends, which lost 4 bases and 10 bases, there was a span of 18 bases. CDR1 is SGHNT, CDR2 YYREEE, per germline (reference sequence). There are 13 residues in the CDR3. CDR3 amino acids: CASSLDWIPSQYF. DNA for the CDR3: TGTGCCAGCAGCCTGGATTGGATCCCGAGCCAGTACTTC.

As concerns this clonotype: A single base separates this from a much larger clone, so it may be a read error. In nucleotides, the CDR3 is TGTGCCAGCACTCCTTCGGGCTACCCCAAAGAGACCCAGTACTTC. Encoded protein: CASTPSGYPKETQYF. V and J are TRBV27 and TRBJ2-5; D remains ambiguous. The germline CDR1 and CDR2 sequences are MNHEY and SMNVEV (reference sequence). The CDR3 extends over 15 amino acids. V was clipped by 7 bases and J by 3 bases, with 18 bases between them.

This clonotype was counted ten times or more. This chain links TRBV9 with TRBJ2-2; D remains unclear. V was clipped by 0 bases and J by 0 bases, with 9 bases between them. Germline lookup yields CDR1 SGDLS and CDR2 YYNGEE. The CDR3 has 16 residues. CDR3 sequence reads: CASSVVGEPNTGELFF. The CDR3 DNA reads TGTGCCAGCAGCGTAGTTGGGGAACCGAACACCGGGGAGCTGTTTTTT.

This rearrangement joins TRBV13 to TRBJ1-4; 8 bases agree with TRBD1. Germline assignment: CDR1 PRHDT and CDR2 FYEKMQ (reference sequence). V lost 5 bases and J lost 5; bases outside the gene matches: 10. The CDR3 runs to 16 residues. The DNA for the CDR3 is TGTGCCAGCAGCCTCGAGGGGACAGGCTTCAATGAAAAACTGTTTTTT. It encodes CASSLEGTGFNEKLFF. The full variable domain, with the rest looked up from reference TRBV13 and TRBJ1-4, is AAGVIQSPRHLIKEKRETATLKCYPIPRHDTVYWYQQGPGQDPQFLISFYEKMQSDKGSIPDRFSAQQFSDYHSELNMSSLELGDSALYFCASSLEGTGFNEKLFFGSGTQLSVL.

Of note for this clonotype: The junction and the germline gene differ at one end; a read error may be behind it. The chain uses TRBV7-2 and TRBJ1-2, with D uncertain. CDR1 and CDR2 (germline): SGHTA, FQGNSA. CDR3 length: 15 amino acids. The CDR3 is CASSFSNSQVHGYTF. CDR3 nucleotides: TGCGCCAGCAGCTTTAGTAACTCACAAGTTCATGGCTACACCTTC.

In its sample, this clonotype was seen many times. This chain links TRBV20-1 with TRBJ2-1; 9 bases line up with TRBD1. The CDR3 runs to 17 residues. V lost 0 bases and J lost 4; bases outside the gene matches: 10. The V gene's germline CDR1 is DFQATT and CDR2 SNEGSKA (reference sequence). CDR3 in amino acids: CSARDELWGQGYNEQFF. The CDR3 bases are TGCAGTGCTAGAGATGAGCTCTGGGGACAGGGTTACAATGAGCAGTTCTTC.